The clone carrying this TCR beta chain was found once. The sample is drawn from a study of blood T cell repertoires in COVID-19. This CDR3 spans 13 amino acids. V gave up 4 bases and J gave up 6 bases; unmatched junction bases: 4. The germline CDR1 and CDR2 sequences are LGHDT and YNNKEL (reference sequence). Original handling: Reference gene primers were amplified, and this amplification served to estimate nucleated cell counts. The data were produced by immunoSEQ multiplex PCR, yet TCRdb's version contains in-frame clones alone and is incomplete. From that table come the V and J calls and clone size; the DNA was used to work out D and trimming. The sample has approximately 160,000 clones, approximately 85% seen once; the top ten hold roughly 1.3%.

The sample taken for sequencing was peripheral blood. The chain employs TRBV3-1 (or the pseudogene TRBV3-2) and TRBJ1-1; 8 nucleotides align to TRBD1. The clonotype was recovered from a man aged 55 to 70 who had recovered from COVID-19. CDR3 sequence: CASSPRTGSEAFF. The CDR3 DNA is TGTGCCAGCAGCCCTCGGACAGGGTCTGAAGCTTTCTTT.